The source of this TCR beta chain is a study of human T cells and chemical hapten exposure. This clonotype was observed many times. Germline-derived CDR1 and CDR2 are SGHTA and FQGNSA. CDR3 size: 12 residues. Trimming took off 8 bases at V and 2 bases at J, with 7 bases between the two ends. TCRdb re-derived calls from the RACE reads in MiXCR, one entry per CDR3 protein. Among about 40,000 distinct CDR3 sequences, approximately 3.4% were seen once, and the ten largest hold 6.5% to 8%. Indicated time point: patch test 2, 6 weeks after DPC sensitization. Treatment meaning: therapeutic diphenylcyclopropenone sensitization with weekly scalp DPC.

The source material was whole blood, sampled in connection with sensitization to the hapten diphenylcyclopropenone (DPC). V usage is TRBV7-2 and J usage is TRBJ1-5; D remains unclear. This clonotype was obtained from a man between 40 and 49 years old with alopecia areata. Some clones in this sample may be carry-over from other donors' samples. CDR3 bases: TGTGCCAGCGCGCAGGGCAATCAGCCCCAGCATTTT. It encodes CASAQGNQPQHF.